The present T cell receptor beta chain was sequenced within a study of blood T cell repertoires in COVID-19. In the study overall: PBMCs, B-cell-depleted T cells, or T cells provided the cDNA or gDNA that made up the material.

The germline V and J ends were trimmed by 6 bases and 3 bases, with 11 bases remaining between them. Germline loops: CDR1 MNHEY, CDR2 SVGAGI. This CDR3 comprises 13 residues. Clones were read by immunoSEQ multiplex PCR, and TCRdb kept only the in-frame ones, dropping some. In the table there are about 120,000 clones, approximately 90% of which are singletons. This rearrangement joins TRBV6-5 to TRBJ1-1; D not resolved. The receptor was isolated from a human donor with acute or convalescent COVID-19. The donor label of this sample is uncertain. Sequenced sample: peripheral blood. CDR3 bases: TGTGCCAGCAGCCTTATGAGGGACACTGAAGCTTTCTTT. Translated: CASSLMRDTEAFF.